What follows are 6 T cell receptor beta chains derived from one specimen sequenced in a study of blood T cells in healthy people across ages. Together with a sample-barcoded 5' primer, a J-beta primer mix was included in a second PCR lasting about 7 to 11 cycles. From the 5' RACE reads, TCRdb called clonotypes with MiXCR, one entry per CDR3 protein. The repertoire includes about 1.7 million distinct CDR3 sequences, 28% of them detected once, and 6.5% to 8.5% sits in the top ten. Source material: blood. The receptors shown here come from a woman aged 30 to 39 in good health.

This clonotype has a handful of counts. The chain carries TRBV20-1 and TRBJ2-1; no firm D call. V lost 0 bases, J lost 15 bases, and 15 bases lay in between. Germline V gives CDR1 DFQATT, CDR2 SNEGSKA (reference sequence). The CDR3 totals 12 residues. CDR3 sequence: CSARDSIGSPFF. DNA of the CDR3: TGCAGTGCTAGAGATTCGATTGGATCTCCGTTCTTC.

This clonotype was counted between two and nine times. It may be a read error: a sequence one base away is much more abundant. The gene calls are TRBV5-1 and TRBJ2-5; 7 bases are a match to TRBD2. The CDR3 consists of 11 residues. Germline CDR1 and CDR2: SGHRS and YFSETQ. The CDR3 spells CAGSGKETQYF. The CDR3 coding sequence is TGCGCCGGCAGCGGGAAAGAGACCCAGTACTTC.

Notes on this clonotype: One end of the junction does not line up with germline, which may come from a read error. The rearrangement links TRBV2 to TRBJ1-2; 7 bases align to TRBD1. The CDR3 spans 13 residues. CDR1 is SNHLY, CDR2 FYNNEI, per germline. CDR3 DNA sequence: TGTGCCAGCAGAGACAGGGCTAACTATGGCTCCACCTTC. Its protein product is CASRDRANYGSTF. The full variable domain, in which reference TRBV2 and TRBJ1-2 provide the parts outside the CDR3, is EPEVTQTPSHQVTQMGQEVILRCVPISNHLYFYWYRQILGQKVEFLVSFYNNEISEKSEIFDDQFSVERPDGSNFTLKIRSTKLEDSAMYFCASRDRANYGSTFGSGTRLTVV.

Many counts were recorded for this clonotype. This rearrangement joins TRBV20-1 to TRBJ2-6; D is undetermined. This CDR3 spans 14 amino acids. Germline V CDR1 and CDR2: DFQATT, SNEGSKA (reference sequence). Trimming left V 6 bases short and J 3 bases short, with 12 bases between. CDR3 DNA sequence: TGCAGTGCCATCACTCCGGATGGGGCCAACGTCCTGACTTTC. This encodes CSAITPDGANVLTF.

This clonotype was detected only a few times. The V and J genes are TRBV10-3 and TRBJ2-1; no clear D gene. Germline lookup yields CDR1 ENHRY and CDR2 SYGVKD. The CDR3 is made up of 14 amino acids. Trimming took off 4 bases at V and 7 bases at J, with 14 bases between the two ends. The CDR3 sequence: CAISAASNTNEQFF. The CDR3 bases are TGTGCCATCAGTGCTGCGTCCAATACGAATGAGCAGTTCTTC.

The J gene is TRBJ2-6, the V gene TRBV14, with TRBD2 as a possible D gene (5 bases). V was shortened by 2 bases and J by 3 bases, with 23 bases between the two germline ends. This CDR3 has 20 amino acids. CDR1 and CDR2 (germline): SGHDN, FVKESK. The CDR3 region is CASSQRMRAAWDSGANVLTF. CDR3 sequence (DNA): TGTGCCAGCAGCCAACGGATGAGGGCCGCTTGGGATAGTGGGGCCAACGTCCTGACTTTC.